The rows below give T cell receptor beta chains drawn from one sample of a study of shared clonotypes between healthy human individuals. Produced via immunoSEQ multiplex PCR; TCRdb's table is partial and in-frame only. The sample includes about 1.1 million clones, around 78% of them seen just once. Sequencing was performed on memory CD4+ T cells from PBMCs. All receptors come from a man aged 18 to 29 in good health. Some clones in this sample may be carry-over from other donors' samples. Each CDR3 is given with its conserved first and last residue. The D gene is left open where the match is weak. For some rows the clone size is stated as once, few or many, or as a class when expanded; others skip it.

cdr3_aa	cdr3_nt	clone_size	d_call	j_call	cdr3_length	v_call
CASGTGTGNYGYTF	TGTGCCAGCGGAACAGGTACCGGGAACTATGGCTACACCTTC	once	NA	TRBJ1-2	14	TRBV28
CASSRGWGRGYSNQPQHF	TGTGCCAGCAGCCGGGGTTGGGGTAGGGGATATAGCAATCAGCCCCAGCATTTT	NA	NA	TRBJ1-5	18	TRBV28
CASSPQGSGRGNEQFF	TGTGCCAGCAGTCCCCAGGGTAGCGGGAGAGGGAATGAGCAGTTCTTC	NA	TRBD2	TRBJ2-1	16	TRBV27
CASSRTRYEQYF	TGCGCCAGCAGCAGGACCCGCTACGAGCAGTACTTC	NA	NA	TRBJ2-7	12	TRBV5-1
CASSLVYQPQHF	TGTGCCAGCAGCTTAGTGTATCAGCCCCAGCATTTT	NA	NA	TRBJ1-5	12	TRBV7-8
CASSSGRTYSNQPQHF	TGTGCCAGCAGCAGCGGGAGGACTTATAGCAATCAGCCCCAGCATTTT	NA	NA	TRBJ1-5	16	TRBV5-6
CASSLLGASEKLFF	TGTGCCAGCAGTTTATTAGGGGCGAGTGAAAAACTGTTTTTT	NA	NA	TRBJ1-4	14	TRBV27
CASSPPEGSYTF	TGTGCCAGCAGTCCCCCCGAGGGCAGCTACACCTTC	NA	NA	TRBJ1-2	12	TRBV28
CASSEGPPEYF	TGTGCCAGCAGTGAGGGACCCCCGGAGTACTTC	few	NA	TRBJ2-5	11	TRBV2
CASSPRNTPTGELFF	TGTGCCAGCAGCCCCCGAAACACTCCCACCGGGGAGCTGTTTTTT	NA	NA	TRBJ2-2	15	TRBV5-6
CASSLGGPLSGNTIYF	TGTGCCAGCAGCTTAGGGGGGCCGCTCTCTGGAAACACCATATATTTT	NA	NA	TRBJ1-3	16	TRBV7-3
CASSVQGGYYGYTF	TGTGCCAGCAGTGTACAGGGAGGGTATTATGGCTACACCTTC	NA	NA	TRBJ1-2	14	TRBV6-1
CAWSIGGGLTDTQYF	TGTGCCTGGAGCATTGGCGGGGGTCTCACAGATACGCAGTATTTT	NA	TRBD2	TRBJ2-3	15	TRBV30
CAWGTGSGELFF	TGTGCCTGGGGAACAGGGTCCGGGGAGCTGTTTTTT	once	NA	TRBJ2-2	12	TRBV30
CASSGYSEQYF	TGTGCCAGCAGCGGGTACTCCGAGCAGTACTTC	NA	NA	TRBJ2-7	11	TRBV7-9
CASSGQGATNEKLFF	TGTGCCAGCAGTGGACAGGGGGCAACTAATGAAAAACTGTTTTTT	few	TRBD1	TRBJ1-4	15	TRBV28
CASSPENQWSTDTQYF	TGCGCCAGCAGCCCGGAGAACCAATGGTCCACAGATACGCAGTATTTT	NA	NA	TRBJ2-3	16	TRBV5-1
CASSLEAGANEKLFF	TGCGCCAGCAGCTTGGAGGCGGGGGCTAATGAAAAACTGTTTTTT	few	NA	TRBJ1-4	15	TRBV5-1
CASSKSLRGWFF	TGTGCCAGCAGCAAATCCCTCCGGGGGTGGTTCTTC	many	NA	TRBJ2-1	12	TRBV11-2
CASSQTGGFFGNTIYF	TGTGCCAGCAGCCAAACAGGGGGCTTTTTTGGAAACACCATATATTTT	NA	TRBD1	TRBJ1-3	16	TRBV2
CASSTRLAGGPPYEQYF	TGCGCCAGCAGCACGAGACTAGCGGGAGGGCCCCCCTACGAGCAGTACTTC	NA	TRBD2	TRBJ2-7	17	TRBV5-1
CASTSGGGRAGTGELFF	TGTGCCAGCACGTCCGGGGGCGGGAGGGCCGGTACCGGGGAGCTGTTTTTT	NA	TRBD2	TRBJ2-2	17	TRBV27
CAWSRDVFNSPLHF	TGTGCCTGGAGTCGGGACGTTTTCAATTCACCCCTCCACTTT	NA	NA	TRBJ1-6	14	TRBV30
CASSDPPGTTNEKLFF	TGTGCCAGCAGTGACCCCCCGGGGACAACTAATGAAAAACTGTTTTTT	few	NA	TRBJ1-4	16	TRBV2
CASIQRGKDEKLFF	TGTGCCAGTATCCAAAGGGGGAAGGATGAAAAACTGTTTTTT	NA	NA	TRBJ1-4	14	TRBV19
CASSLVAESQHF	TGTGCCAGCAGCTTAGTCGCAGAGTCCCAGCATTTT	few	NA	TRBJ1-5	12	TRBV7-9
CASSENPVEAGNTIYF	TGTGCCAGCAGTGAAAACCCAGTCGAAGCGGGAAACACCATATATTTT	few	NA	TRBJ1-3	16	TRBV2
CASGGQGAEAFF	TGTGCCAGCGGAGGACAGGGCGCTGAAGCTTTCTTT	NA	TRBD1	TRBJ1-1	12	TRBV18
CASSLVSPGTGGAGANVLTF	TGCGCCAGCAGCTTGGTGTCCCCCGGGACAGGGGGCGCTGGGGCCAACGTCCTGACTTTC	NA	TRBD1	TRBJ2-6	20	TRBV5-1
CASSREGTGENYGYTF	TGTGCCAGCAGCCGCGAGGGGACAGGGGAAAACTATGGCTACACCTTC	NA	TRBD1	TRBJ1-2	16	TRBV13
CASSFDIPNEKLFF	TGTGCCAGCAGTTTTGACATTCCTAATGAAAAACTGTTTTTT	NA	NA	TRBJ1-4	14	TRBV7-2
CASSSDQVGNQPQHF	TGTGCCAGCAGTTCCGACCAAGTCGGGAATCAGCCCCAGCATTTT	NA	NA	TRBJ1-5	15	TRBV27
CASKGTGGTDTQYF	TGTGCCAGCAAGGGGACAGGGGGCACAGATACGCAGTATTTT	NA	TRBD1	TRBJ2-3	14	TRBV2
CASTPPGQGPTGELFF	TGTGCCAGCACCCCACCGGGACAGGGGCCCACCGGGGAGCTGTTTTTT	NA	TRBD1	TRBJ2-2	16	TRBV9
CASSQDRWNYEQYF	TGTGCCAGCAGCCAAGACAGGTGGAACTACGAGCAGTACTTC	NA	NA	TRBJ2-7	14	TRBV7-2
CASSRMNTEAFF	TGTGCCAGCAGCCGAATGAACACTGAAGCTTTCTTT	few	NA	TRBJ1-1	12	TRBV6-5
CASSPTGTYEQYF	TGTGCCAGCAGTCCGACAGGGACCTACGAGCAGTACTTC	NA	TRBD1	TRBJ2-7	13	TRBV27
CASSAGTTTETQYF	TGTGCCAGCAGTGCCGGGACTACCACAGAGACCCAGTACTTC	NA	TRBD2	TRBJ2-5	14	TRBV6-1
CASSSSGSTEDTQYF	TGTGCCAGCAGCTCCAGCGGGAGTACGGAAGATACGCAGTATTTT	once	TRBD2	TRBJ2-3	15	TRBV11-3
CASSLFSRETQYF	TGTGCCAGCAGTTTATTCTCCCGCGAGACCCAGTACTTC	NA	NA	TRBJ2-5	13	TRBV28
CASSLGSTGAPHSYEQYF	TGTGCCAGCAGTTTAGGGTCGACGGGGGCCCCACATTCCTACGAGCAGTACTTC	NA	NA	TRBJ2-7	18	TRBV27
CAWNRDSEETQYF	TGTGCCTGGAATCGGGACAGCGAAGAGACCCAGTACTTC	NA	TRBD1	TRBJ2-5	13	TRBV30
CASRSYNLPGEKLFF	TGTGCCAGCAGGTCCTACAACTTACCGGGGGAAAAACTGTTTTTT	NA	NA	TRBJ1-4	15	TRBV6-5
CASRPTGIREKLFF	TGTGCCAGCAGACCGACAGGGATTCGAGAAAAACTGTTTTTT	NA	TRBD1	TRBJ1-4	14	TRBV6-5
CASRSTMGQGAGLQETQYF	TGTGCAAGTCGCTCTACGATGGGACAGGGGGCTGGCCTGCAAGAGACCCAGTACTTC	NA	NA	TRBJ2-5	19	TRBV12-2
CAVQRGRTEAFF	TGTGCCGTCCAAAGGGGGCGGACTGAAGCTTTCTTT	NA	TRBD1	TRBJ1-1	12	TRBV6-5
CASSPLASSSRGYTF	TGTGCCAGCTCACCACTCGCGAGCTCTTCAAGGGGCTACACCTTC	NA	NA	TRBJ1-2	15	TRBV18
CASTDRESSYEQYF	TGTGCCAGCACTGACAGGGAAAGCTCCTACGAGCAGTACTTC	NA	TRBD1	TRBJ2-7	14	TRBV6-1
CAFTAPGGYTEAFF	TGTGCCTTCACGGCGCCAGGGGGGTACACTGAAGCTTTCTTT	NA	TRBD1	TRBJ1-1	14	TRBV30
CASSSTGLPGETQYF	TGTGCCAGCAGCTCCACAGGGCTGCCAGGGGAGACCCAGTACTTC	NA	NA	TRBJ2-5	15	TRBV5-4
CASSIGMMNTEAFF	TGTGCCAGTAGTATAGGGATGATGAACACTGAAGCTTTCTTT	NA	NA	TRBJ1-1	14	TRBV19
CASRPAVVRNYGYTF	TGTGCCAGTAGGCCGGCAGTCGTAAGGAACTATGGCTACACCTTC	NA	NA	TRBJ1-2	15	TRBV19
CASRRLDQAETQYF	TGTGCCAGCAGACGACTAGACCAGGCGGAGACCCAGTACTTC	NA	NA	TRBJ2-5	14	TRBV6-5
CASSLSPGPDTQYF	TGCGCCAGCAGCTTATCACCGGGGCCAGATACGCAGTATTTT	NA	NA	TRBJ2-3	14	TRBV5-1
CASSRTGGAQGNTIYF	TGTGCCAGCTCACGGACCGGGGGGGCGCAAGGAAACACCATATATTTT	NA	NA	TRBJ1-3	16	TRBV18
CASQSQGSTEQYF	TGTGCCAGCCAGAGTCAGGGCTCTACCGAGCAGTACTTC	NA	NA	TRBJ2-7	13	TRBV2
CASHPGGVGGELFF	TGCGCCAGCCACCCCGGGGGAGTTGGCGGGGAGCTGTTTTTT	NA	NA	TRBJ2-2	14	TRBV5-1